A selection of T cell receptor beta chains follows, all from one sample in a study of CD8 T cell repertoires and HIV-1 epitope variants. The data were produced by immunoSEQ multiplex PCR, yet TCRdb's version contains in-frame clones alone and is incomplete. The repertoire holds a few thousand clones, with approximately 71% as singletons. Which antigens these TCRs recognize remains unknown. Sequenced input: cultured CD8+ T cells derived from PBMCs. Source of these receptors: a male donor with HIV. Both conserved end residues are part of each CDR3. Clone size is not always given. Where it is, it says once, few, many or a class for expanded clones.

cdr3_length,clone_size,v_call,j_call,cdr3_aa
15,once,TRBV5-1,TRBJ2-7,CASSLAWEGASEQYF
15,-,TRBV19,TRBJ2-1,CASSIDLGLRDEQFF
14,-,TRBV4-3,TRBJ1-1,CASSQGSGNTEAFF
15,few,TRBV19,TRBJ2-5,CASSTLQGAEETQYF
12,-,TRBV19,TRBJ2-2,CATTWGAGELFF
15,-,TRBV6-5,TRBJ2-1,CASSSGTSLFNEQFF
15,once,TRBV7-9,TRBJ2-5,CASSSAGIDQETQYF
21,-,TRBV6-7,TRBJ2-7,CASSYRDDKPPLPRTSYEQYF
12,-,TRBV27,TRBJ2-5,CASSSPGVTQYF
13,-,TRBV19,TRBJ2-2,CASYIAGAGELFF
18,-,TRBV7-6,TRBJ2-1,CASTQSRGLDRLNNEQFF
15,-,TRBV7-2,TRBJ2-5,CASSLSVEITETQYF
14,few,TRBV10-2,TRBJ2-7,CASSETGEGYEQYF
15,-,TRBV2,TRBJ1-3,CASSTGPGGGNTIYF
16,hyperexpanded,TRBV28,TRBJ1-2,CASGLYPLDLNYGYTF
15,-,TRBV5-1,TRBJ2-1,CASSFAGTGPNEQFF
17,few,TRBV4-1,TRBJ2-3,CASSQDPLAGSTDTQYF
15,-,TRBV9,TRBJ2-1,CASSVGPSSYNEQFF
15,-,TRBV2,TRBJ2-7,CASSEDVGDFHEQYF
15,-,TRBV28,TRBJ1-5,CASRLQGSQYQPQHF
14,-,TRBV14,TRBJ2-7,CASSQADRPYEQYF
15,-,TRBV13,TRBJ2-7,CASSLAAGPENEQYF
13,-,TRBV15,TRBJ2-7,CATSRDSRSEQYF
17,-,TRBV11-1,TRBJ2-3,CASSLDPPGGYEDTQYF
15,-,TRBV7-6,TRBJ2-2,CASSLSGGAGGELFF
12,few,TRBV5-6,TRBJ2-7,CASSAGIGEQYF
15,-,TRBV7-9,TRBJ1-1,CASSSRGVEGTEAFF
17,-,TRBV27,TRBJ2-3,CASSLELAGKNTDTQYF
15,-,TRBV7-9,TRBJ2-3,CASSPIAGQTYTQYF
17,-,TRBV21-1,TRBJ2-7,CASSPRSSSGDSYEQYF
14,few,TRBV11-3,TRBJ2-1,CASSLSRSSIEQFF
16,large,TRBV28,TRBJ1-2,CASSIRPTDFDYGYTF
14,few,TRBV9,TRBJ2-1,CASSVDPKPNEQFF
15,few,TRBV11-2,TRBJ2-7,CASSLIQGGSYEQYF
13,-,TRBV6-1,TRBJ1-4,CASRGPPGYRLFF
18,few,TRBV2,TRBJ2-3,CASSDGTSGGEPADTQYF
15,once,TRBV7-9,TRBJ1-2,CASSSRDRGREGYTF
16,few,TRBV2,TRBJ2-1,CASNPLTSGEWNEQFF
12,once,TRBV2,TRBJ2-1,CASLEANNEQFF
14,-,TRBV5-4,TRBJ2-1,CASRGTASGLPPFF
15,-,TRBV19,TRBJ1-1,CASSIVGGIGTEAFF
13,-,TRBV19,TRBJ2-7,CASSTQGGYEQYF
14,-,TRBV11-3,TRBJ2-1,CASSFGGGTNEQFF
19,-,TRBV4-3,TRBJ1-3,CASSQVVTANGFSGNTIYF
14,-,TRBV2,TRBJ2-7,CASQHGAGLGEQYF
14,-,TRBV7-6,TRBJ1-1,CASSLGVLNTEAFF
16,-,TRBV4-1,TRBJ1-1,CASSQDPTGGWTEAFF
12,-,TRBV10-3,TRBJ1-1,CAISEGDTEAFF
15,-,TRBV6-6,TRBJ1-6,CASSNTGNYNSPLHF
14,-,TRBV5-4,TRBJ1-2,CASNFRGGRYGYTF
13,few,TRBV5-1,TRBJ1-2,CASSLGNGVGYTF
14,-,TRBV28,TRBJ1-5,CASSIRTGNQPQHF
12,-,TRBV27,TRBJ2-7,CASSEDNYEQYF